Following are 16 T cell receptor beta chains from one sample sequenced in a study of blood T cell repertoires in COVID-19. The method was immunoSEQ multiplex PCR; TCRdb's version includes in-frame clones alone and lacks a portion of them. The profile covers about 250,000 clones, with approximately 82% appearing a single time and approximately 9% taken by the ten largest. Specimen: peripheral blood. Every receptor here comes from a man aged 40-50 years with active or convalescent COVID-19.

The chain employs TRBV6-5 and TRBJ2-7, with 9 nucleotides matching TRBD2. V was pared by 11 bases and J by 0 bases, with 2 bases of the junction left unmatched. This CDR3 has 12 residues. In germline, CDR1 is MNHEY, CDR2 SVGAGI. DNA of the CDR3: TGTGCCGCTAGCGGGAACTCCTACGAGCAGTACTTC. Translation: CAASGNSYEQYF.

J is TRBJ2-2 and V is TRBV9; TRBD2 matches 10 bases. The CDR3 consists of 16 residues. Trimming cost V 3 bases and J 4 bases; bases outside gene matches: 6. Germline assignment: CDR1 SGDLS and CDR2 YYNGEE. The chain's CDR3 is CASSGRTSGTTGELFF. The CDR3 DNA follows: TGTGCCAGCAGCGGGCGGACTAGCGGTACCACCGGGGAGCTGTTTTTT.

V usage is TRBV11-3 and J usage is TRBJ1-2; TRBD1 matches at 10 bases. The junction had 11 bases not matched to a gene; V was cut back by 5 bases and J by 8 bases. Germline V gene sequence: CDR1 SGHNT, CDR2 YENEEA. The CDR3 totals 15 residues. The chain's CDR3 is CASSPLTGGAEGYTF. The CDR3 DNA reads TGTGCCAGCAGCCCGCTGACAGGGGGCGCGGAGGGCTACACCTTC.

The chain has TRBV11-1 and TRBJ1-1; 8 bases map to TRBD1. The CDR3 sequence is 14 residues long. CDR1 and CDR2 from the germline V gene are SGHAT and FQDESV (reference sequence). Trimming cost V 2 bases and J 7 bases; bases outside gene matches: 6. CDR3 region: CASSLTQGAVEAFF. DNA for the CDR3: TGTGCCAGCAGCTTAACCCAGGGGGCGGTTGAAGCTTTCTTT.

This chain uses TRBV5-1 with TRBJ1-1, with 7 bases matching TRBD1. Per the germline V gene, CDR1 is SGHRS and CDR2 is YFSETQ. This CDR3 is 15 amino acids long. J lost 1 base, V lost 4 bases, and 7 bases had no gene match. In DNA, the CDR3 is TGCGCCAGCAGCCCTGACGGGACAGCGAACACTGAAGCTTTCTTT. Translating gives CASSPDGTANTEAFF.

V is TRBV10-2 and J is TRBJ1-5; D remains ambiguous. The V end was cut by 4 bases, the J end by 4 bases, with 8 bases between. The germline gives CDR1 WSHSY, CDR2 SAAADI. The CDR3 is 13 amino acids. The CDR3 loop is CASSAQVNQPQHF. CDR3 coding DNA: TGCGCCAGCAGTGCCCAGGTGAATCAGCCCCAGCATTTT.

This chain links TRBV6-6 with TRBJ2-1, with TRBD2 as a possible D gene (6 bases). Germline V CDR1 and CDR2: MNHNY, SVGAGI (reference sequence). Trimming pared 0 bases from V and 7 bases from J, leaving 7 bases between. This CDR3 is built from 13 residues. For the CDR3, the DNA is TGTGCCAGCAGTTACTCCCGGGGGAATGAGCAGTTCTTC. Protein product: CASSYSRGNEQFF.

V usage is TRBV6-5 and J usage is TRBJ2-1; 8 bases line up with TRBD1. V was pared by 2 bases and J by 4 bases, with 4 bases of the junction left unmatched. The germline V gene encodes CDR1 MNHEY and CDR2 SVGAGI. This CDR3 has 15 residues. CDR3 protein: CASSYDRGPYNEQFF. The CDR3, as DNA: TGTGCCAGCAGTTACGACAGGGGCCCTTACAATGAGCAGTTCTTC.

The rearrangement uses TRBV19 and TRBJ2-1; D uncertain. Trimming removed 4 bases from V and 9 bases from J, with 7 bases in between. Germline CDR1 reads LNHDA; CDR2 reads SQIVND (reference sequence). The CDR3 totals 11 residues. The DNA of the CDR3 is TGTGCCAGTAGTAAGCAGGTTGAGCAGTTCTTC. Protein: CASSKQVEQFF. Filled out from reference TRBV19 and TRBJ2-1, the complete variable domain reads DGGITQSPKYLFRKEGQNVTLSCEQNLNHDAMYWYRQDPGQGLRLIYYSQIVNDFQKGDIAEGYSVSREKKESFPLTVTSAQKNPTAFYLCASSKQVEQFFGPGTRLTVL.

This chain joins TRBV24-1 and TRBJ2-5, with a possible D match to TRBD2 (6 bases). Trimming shortened V by 6 bases and J by 5 bases, and 15 bases separated the two germline ends. Germline V lookup: CDR1 KGHDR, CDR2 SFDVKD. This CDR3 is 14 amino acids long. As DNA, the CDR3 is TGTGCCACCAGTCAGCAACCAGGAGGGGAGACCCAGTACTTC. This translates into CATSQQPGGETQYF.

This clone was observed a few times. The chain employs TRBV9 and TRBJ1-5; 11 nucleotides agree with TRBD1. Germline V gene lookup returns CDR1 SGDLS and CDR2 YYNGEE. Unmatched junction bases numbered 9, after V lost 3 bases and J lost 4 bases. The CDR3 loop spans 17 amino acids. Here the CDR3 reads CASSAGTGGFWNQPQHF. The CDR3 DNA follows: TGTGCCAGCAGCGCCGGGACAGGGGGTTTTTGGAATCAGCCCCAGCATTTT.

This clone is a singleton in its sample. The rearrangement links TRBV3-1 (or the pseudogene TRBV3-2) to TRBJ2-5; a possible D gene is TRBD2 (5 bases). V dropped 3 bases and J dropped 7 bases, with 6 bases sitting between them. The CDR3 totals 11 residues. Germline V gene lookup returns CDR1 LGHDT and CDR2 YNNKEL (reference sequence). The CDR3 sequence: CASSHRGTQYF. In DNA form, the CDR3 reads TGTGCCAGCAGCCACCGGGGGACCCAGTACTTC.

The chain uses TRBV29-1 and TRBJ1-2, with 7 bases aligning to TRBD1. V shed 6 bases and J 4 bases; nucleotides not matched to a gene: 14. Germline CDR1 reads SQVTM; CDR2 reads ANQGSEA. This CDR3 has 15 amino acids. This CDR3 is CSVRIQGQGIYGYTF. CDR3 bases: TGCAGCGTCCGGATACAGGGGCAGGGAATCTATGGCTACACCTTC.

The V and J genes are TRBV5-1 and TRBJ2-2, with D possibly matching TRBD1 (6 bases). Trimming left V 4 bases short and J 11 bases short, with 18 bases between. This CDR3 contains 14 residues. CDR1 and CDR2 from the germline V gene are SGHRS and YFSETQ. CDR3 sequence: CASSLRQDGRELFF. The CDR3 nucleotides read TGCGCCAGCAGCCTAAGACAGGATGGCCGAGAGCTGTTTTTT. Variable domain in full (rest from reference TRBV5-1 and TRBJ2-2): KAGVTQTPRYLIKTRGQQVTLSCSPISGHRSVSWYQQTPGQGLQFLFEYFSETQRNKGNFPGRFSGRQFSNSRSEMNVSTLELGDSALYLCASSLRQDGRELFFGEGSRLTVL.

This CDR3 reads CASSKYPGWDSSNQPQHF. The DNA of the CDR3 is TGTGCCAGCAGCAAGTATCCTGGCTGGGACAGTAGCAATCAGCCCCAGCATTTT. This chain links TRBV21-1 with TRBJ1-5; the table calls TRBD1, which could not be checked here. TRBV21-1 is reported as a pseudogene. The CDR3 covers 18 residues.

The chain carries TRBV11-2 and TRBJ1-2, with D perhaps TRBD1 (6 bases). V gave up 3 bases and J gave up 8 bases, with 10 bases separating them. This CDR3 has 12 residues. CDR1 and CDR2 (germline): SGHAT, FQNNGV. The chain's CDR3 is CASSLGQWGYTF. CDR3 DNA sequence: TGTGCCAGCAGCTTGGGACAATGGGGCTACACCTTC.